The 30 T cell receptor beta chains listed next were all sequenced from one sample in a study of T-cell memory formation after mild COVID-19. TCRdb itself ran the 5' RACE reads through MiXCR, one entry per CDR3 protein. The sample has about 210,000 distinct CDR3 sequences; under 30% are singletons. The sample consisted of PBMCs or a T cell subset sorted from them (not recorded which). The source of these receptors is an adult woman who had mild COVID-19 (a few samples of this study predate the infection). Cell type and time point are not known.

This clonotype was seen just once. V gene TRBV5-5 combines with J gene TRBJ1-1; TRBD1 might be the D (6 bases). Looked up from germline, CDR1 is SGHKS and CDR2 is YYEKEE (reference sequence). The CDR3 runs to 17 residues. The V and J ends lost 6 bases and 4 bases respectively, with 25 bases between them. The CDR3, as DNA: TGTGCCAGCACCATTACACTAGGGAGGGGGTCTGGCACTGAAGCTTTCTTT. Encoded protein: CASTITLGRGSGTEAFF.

CDR3 in amino acids: CASSPGPGQHTDTQYF. CDR3 DNA sequence: TGTGCCAGCAGCCCCGGCCCGGGACAGCACACAGATACGCAGTATTTT. The chain joins TRBV7-9 to TRBJ2-3, with 7 bases identical to TRBD1. This CDR3 region has 16 residues. Germline CDR1 and CDR2: SEHNR and FQNEAQ (reference sequence). The V gene end was trimmed by 5 bases and the J gene end by 2 bases; junction bases not matched to a gene: 10.

V is TRBV5-1 and J is TRBJ2-7, with a tentative D call TRBD1 (5 bases). The CDR3 length is 15 residues. Germline lookup yields CDR1 SGHRS and CDR2 YFSETQ. V was cut by 0 bases and J by 1 base, with 11 bases left in between. In DNA, the CDR3 is TGCGCCAGCAGCTTGGGGACATTGGGGTCCTACGAGCAGTACTTC. Protein product: CASSLGTLGSYEQYF.

This clonotype has more than one count but fewer than ten. The rearrangement links TRBV6-2 or TRBV6-3 to TRBJ2-7; 7 nucleotides agree with TRBD1. CDR1 is MNHEY and CDR2 is SVGEGT in the germline V gene. The CDR3 has 14 amino acids. V gave up 4 bases and J gave up 2 bases; unmatched junction bases: 5. CDR3 nucleotide sequence: TGTGCCAGCAGTTTCCGGGACAGTGCCTACGAGCAGTACTTC. It encodes CASSFRDSAYEQYF.

This clonotype was seen only a few times. The rearrangement uses TRBV9 and TRBJ2-3, with D hard to call. V was pared by 0 bases and J by 1 base, with 6 bases between. Germline V gives CDR1 SGDLS, CDR2 YYNGEE. The CDR3 runs 14 residues. CDR3 in amino acids: CASSVGVGTDTQYF. In nucleotides, the CDR3 is TGTGCCAGCAGCGTAGGTGTAGGCACAGATACGCAGTATTTT.

This clonotype has at least ten counts. The rearrangement joins TRBV7-9 to TRBJ2-1; D is uncertain. V was clipped by 5 bases and J by 7 bases, with 12 bases between them. This CDR3 region has 13 residues. Germline V gives CDR1 SEHNR, CDR2 FQNEAQ (reference sequence). This chain's CDR3 is CASSPFLPNEQFF. CDR3 in DNA: TGTGCCAGCAGCCCTTTTCTCCCAAATGAGCAGTTCTTC.

This clonotype was observed a few times. The chain uses TRBV29-1 and TRBJ2-1, with a tentative D call TRBD1 (5 bases). CDR3 length equals 12 residues. Germline V gene data show CDR1 as SQVTM and CDR2 as ANQGSEA. V shed 7 bases and J shed 9 bases, with 16 bases lying between them. For the CDR3, the DNA is TGCAGCGGTGTCCTAGGGGCTGGTGAGCAGTTCTTC. This sequence encodes CSGVLGAGEQFF.

The V call is TRBV29-1, the J call TRBJ1-2, with D unresolved. There are 11 residues in the CDR3. Trimming shortened V by 4 bases and J by 7 bases, and 10 bases separated the two germline ends. Germline CDR1 and CDR2: SQVTM and ANQGSEA. The CDR3 nucleotides are TGCAGCGTTGGTGGGGAAGTTGGCTACACCTTC. Its translation: CSVGGEVGYTF.

This clonotype has more than one count but fewer than ten. The gene calls are TRBV5-1 and TRBJ2-7; D is tentatively TRBD1 or TRBD2 (5 bases each). Germline-derived CDR1 and CDR2 are SGHRS and YFSETQ. The CDR3 loop spans 14 amino acids. V was clipped by 0 bases and J by 5 bases, with 12 bases between them. The CDR3 protein is CASSLEGTGHEQYF. The DNA of the CDR3 is TGCGCCAGCAGCTTGGAAGGGACCGGCCACGAGCAGTACTTC.

This chain links TRBV6-5 with TRBJ1-4, with 8 positions matching TRBD1. The V segment lost 8 bases and the J segment 8 bases; nucleotides outside the gene matches: 7. The CDR3 runs to 13 residues. Germline CDR1 and CDR2: MNHEY and SVGAGI. The CDR3 DNA is TGTGCCAGCCAAGACAGGGGCAGCGAAAAACTGTTTTTT. This gives the protein CASQDRGSEKLFF.

The chain combines TRBV7-2 with TRBJ2-1, with a weak D call TRBD2 (5 bases). V shed 1 base and J shed 2 bases, with 15 bases lying between them. The CDR3 length is 17 residues. Germline values: CDR1 SGHTA, CDR2 FQGNSA. This chain's CDR3 is CASSLGSGAEAYNEQFF. The CDR3 nucleotides read TGTGCCAGCAGCTTAGGCTCAGGCGCGGAGGCCTACAATGAGCAGTTCTTC.

J is TRBJ2-7 and V is TRBV5-1; 10 bases match TRBD1. The V and J ends lost 2 bases and 3 bases, in that order; junction bases with no gene match: 8. Germline CDR1 SGHRS, CDR2 YFSETQ. The CDR3 has 16 amino acids. The DNA for the CDR3 is TGCGCCAGCAGCTTTTTTCCGGGACAGGGGAGCTACGAGCAGTACTTC. Protein: CASSFFPGQGSYEQYF.

The chain carries TRBV11-3 and TRBJ2-2; D unclear. Trimming left V 5 bases short and J 3 bases short, with 7 bases between. The germline V gene has CDR1 SGHNT and CDR2 YENEEA. The CDR3 length is 13 residues. In DNA, the CDR3 is TGTGCCAGCAGCAGAGAGGACACCGGGGAGCTGTTTTTT. As protein: CASSREDTGELFF. Complete variable domain (other parts from reference TRBV11-3 and TRBJ2-2): EAGVVQSPRYKIIEKKQPVAFWCNPISGHNTLYWYLQNLGQGPELLIRYENEEAVDDSQLPKDRFSAERLKGVDSTLKIQPAELGDSAVYLCASSREDTGELFFGEGSRLTVL.

The chain recombines TRBV20-1 with TRBJ2-1; 9 bases agree with TRBD2. The CDR3 totals 15 residues. Unmatched junction bases numbered 11, after V lost 3 bases and J lost 8 bases. CDR1 is DFQATT and CDR2 is SNEGSKA in the germline V gene (reference sequence). CDR3 residues: CSASPLAGGIYEQFF. CDR3 coding DNA: TGCAGTGCTAGTCCGTTGGCGGGAGGGATTTATGAGCAGTTCTTC.

The V gene is TRBV15, the J gene TRBJ1-5; D is unclear. The CDR3 is 13 amino acids. Germline CDR1 LNHNV, CDR2 YYDKDF (reference sequence). Trimming removed 0 bases from V and 7 bases from J, with 7 bases in between. This CDR3 is CATSRDRKQPQHF. CDR3 coding DNA: TGTGCCACCAGCAGAGATCGAAAACAGCCCCAGCATTTT.

The chain joins TRBV7-8 to TRBJ1-2; the D gene is possibly TRBD1 (6 bases). The CDR3 covers 15 residues. The V and J ends lost 0 bases and 6 bases respectively, with 14 bases between them. CDR1 SGHVS and CDR2 FQNEAQ come from the germline V gene. CDR3 loop: CASSLASGRGDGYTF. The CDR3 DNA follows: TGTGCCAGCAGCTTAGCGTCGGGCAGGGGCGATGGCTACACCTTC.

This clonotype was detected only a few times. The genes are TRBV5-1 and TRBJ2-1; TRBD2 is a possible D gene (6 bases). Germline CDR1 SGHRS, CDR2 YFSETQ. V lost 0 bases, J lost 4 bases, and 17 bases lay in between. CDR3 length: 17 residues. Here the CDR3 reads CASSLAWDSGKYNEQFF. The CDR3, as DNA: TGCGCCAGCAGCTTGGCCTGGGACTCCGGAAAGTACAATGAGCAGTTCTTC. Supplemented by reference TRBV5-1 and TRBJ2-1, the full variable domain reads KAGVTQTPRYLIKTRGQQVTLSCSPISGHRSVSWYQQTPGQGLQFLFEYFSETQRNKGNFPGRFSGRQFSNSRSEMNVSTLELGDSALYLCASSLAWDSGKYNEQFFGPGTRLTVL.

This chain joins TRBV12-3 or TRBV12-4 and TRBJ2-1; a weak D match, TRBD1 (6 bases). The length of the CDR3 is 14 residues. Trimming shortened V by 8 bases and J by 9 bases, and 20 bases separated the two germline ends. The CDR3 DNA reads as TGTGCCAGCGGTGGTGACCTCAAAGGGGGTGAGCAGTTCTTC. Translated: CASGGDLKGGEQFF.

This clonotype showed up just a few times. The CDR3 spells CSANLQGGAFEQFF. CDR3 coding DNA: TGCAGTGCTAATCTTCAGGGAGGGGCATTTGAGCAGTTCTTC. The chain is built from TRBV20-1 and TRBJ2-1; 7 bases match TRBD2. CDR1 is DFQATT and CDR2 is SNEGSKA in the germline V gene (reference sequence). The CDR3 covers 14 residues. After removal of 4 bases from V and 9 bases from J, the junction contained 12 bases not matched to a gene.

The rearrangement links TRBV9 to TRBJ2-2, with D maybe TRBD2 (5 bases). This CDR3 has 14 residues. V lost 0 bases and J 7 bases, leaving 10 bases between the germline ends. CDR1 and CDR2 (germline): SGDLS, YYNGEE. The CDR3 reads CASSVGGNGGELFF. CDR3 DNA sequence: TGTGCCAGCAGCGTAGGAGGGAACGGCGGGGAGCTGTTTTTT.

The gene calls are TRBV20-1 and TRBJ2-7; D not resolved. CDR3 size: 14 residues. The V gene's germline CDR1 is DFQATT and CDR2 SNEGSKA (reference sequence). Trimming shortened V by 2 bases and J by 3 bases, and 14 bases separated the two germline ends. CDR3 coding DNA: TGCAGTGCTAGAAGGGCAGCCCCCGACTACGAGCAGTACTTC. Amino acids: CSARRAAPDYEQYF.

In this sample, this clonotype turned up many times. This chain joins TRBV12-3 or TRBV12-4 and TRBJ2-7; no definite D call. Trimming removed 6 bases at V and 1 base at J, with 4 bases between. This CDR3 is 11 amino acids long. The CDR3 DNA is TGTGCCAGCAGGTCTTCCTACGAGCAGTACTTC. Translation gives CASRSSYEQYF.

The chain couples TRBV5-1 to TRBJ2-1; D remains unclear. Germline assignment: CDR1 SGHRS and CDR2 YFSETQ. This CDR3 comprises 16 residues. V lost 4 bases and J lost 2, with 16 bases in between. As DNA, the CDR3 is TGCGCCAGCAGCGGTAACTCGCCTTTTGCCTACAATGAGCAGTTCTTC. This codes for CASSGNSPFAYNEQFF.

This clonotype was counted only a few times. The J gene is TRBJ2-3, the V gene TRBV5-1, with a weak D call TRBD1 (5 bases). Trimming shortened V by 4 bases and J by 0 bases, and 15 bases separated the two germline ends. The CDR3 covers 16 residues. The germline V gene encodes CDR1 SGHRS and CDR2 YFSETQ. The CDR3 sequence is CASSSWGGYSTDTQYF. The CDR3 DNA is TGCGCCAGCAGCAGTTGGGGCGGCTACAGCACAGATACGCAGTATTTT.

This clonotype was seen more than once but under ten times. This chain uses TRBV12-3 or TRBV12-4 with TRBJ1-5; 7 positions agree with TRBD1. J was trimmed by 4 bases and V by 5 bases; bases with no gene match: 5. CDR3 size: 14 residues. The CDR3: CASSPGTENQPQHF. CDR3 in DNA: TGTGCCAGCAGTCCCGGGACAGAAAATCAGCCCCAGCATTTT.

This clonotype was seen only a few times. This chain's CDR3 is CASSLGAETEAFF. In DNA, the CDR3 is TGCGCCAGCAGTCTGGGGGCCGAAACTGAAGCTTTCTTT. The chain couples TRBV23-1 to TRBJ1-1; TRBD1 is a possible D gene (6 bases). TRBV23-1 has ORF status, its function being uncertain. V was cut by 4 bases and J by 5 bases, with 11 bases left in between. This CDR3 has 13 amino acids.

This clonotype occurred a few times. The chain uses TRBV30 and TRBJ2-7; D is uncertain. Germline CDR1 GTSNPN, CDR2 SVGIG (reference sequence). V was pared by 1 base and J by 2 bases, with 9 bases between. CDR3 size: 13 residues. CDR3 sequence reads: CAWSGVAAYEQYF. The DNA of the CDR3 is TGTGCCTGGAGTGGGGTTGCGGCCTACGAGCAGTACTTC.

The chain recombines TRBV12-3 or TRBV12-4 with TRBJ1-1; possibly TRBD1 for D (6 bases). The CDR3 spans 13 residues. Trimming removed 9 bases at V and 6 bases at J, with 17 bases between. The CDR3 nucleotides are TGTGCCAGTTCACCGAACAGGGTCGCTGAAGCTTTCTTT. Its protein is CASSPNRVAEAFF.

The chain is built from TRBV7-2 and TRBJ2-2; D may correspond to TRBD1 or TRBD2 (6 bases each). CDR1 is SGHTA and CDR2 is FQGNSA in the germline V gene. Trimming left V 5 bases short and J 2 bases short, with 15 bases between. This CDR3 contains 16 residues. The CDR3 reads CASSRHGGRNTGELFF. The CDR3 region has the DNA TGTGCCAGCAGCCGCCATGGGGGGCGCAACACCGGGGAGCTGTTTTTT.

CDR3 sequence: CASSRLGQGETQYF. As DNA, the CDR3 is TGTGCCAGCAGTAGACTGGGACAGGGGGAGACCCAGTACTTC. This chain joins TRBV27 and TRBJ2-5; 10 bases agree with TRBD1. The CDR3 totals 14 residues. CDR1 MNHEY and CDR2 SMNVEV come from the germline V gene (reference sequence). J lost 5 bases, V lost 5 bases, and 5 bases had no gene match.